A selection of T cell receptor beta chains follows, all from one sample in a study of OX40 agonist ivuxolimab in advanced cancers. Only in-frame clones appear in the TCRdb table, and some are missing; sequencing was by immunoSEQ multiplex PCR. Seen here are around 77,000 clones, about 92% observed once, and the top ten hold 4.8%. The specimen was CD4+ or CD8+ T cells sorted from blood, collected in a trial of the OX40 agonist ivuxolimab. Receptors originate from an adult with an advanced solid tumor such as melanoma, head and neck, liver or kidney cancer. Both conserved end residues are part of each CDR3. The D gene is left open where the match is weak. Clone size is not always given. Where it is, it says once, few, many or a class for expanded clones.

TRBJ1-4 TRBV5-6 NA NA CASSYKRGTGSTNEKLFF TGTGCCAGCAGCTACAAAAGGGGGACGGGTTCAACTAATGAAAAACTGTTTTTT
TRBJ2-1 TRBV7-9 TRBD2 NA CASSFFLAGGSNEQFF TGTGCCAGCAGCTTCTTCCTAGCGGGAGGGAGCAATGAGCAGTTCTTC
TRBJ2-1 TRBV2 NA NA CASRIRDREFF TGTGCCAGCAGGATCCGGGATCGCGAGTTCTTC
TRBJ2-5 TRBV4-3 NA NA CASSQDARGGQETQYF TGCGCCAGCAGCCAAGATGCCAGGGGGGGGCAAGAGACCCAGTACTTC
TRBJ1-3 TRBV6-1 NA NA CASSDLGGRGNTIYF TGTGCCAGCAGTGATTTAGGGGGGCGCGGAAACACCATATATTTT
TRBJ2-7 TRBV7-3 NA NA CASSLTNTGFVPSYEQYF TGTGCCAGCAGCTTAACTAACACAGGGTTCGTTCCCTCCTACGAGCAGTACTTC
TRBJ2-1 TRBV6-6 TRBD1 NA CASSNVGQGLNEQFF TGTGCCAGCAGCAATGTGGGACAGGGCCTCAATGAGCAGTTCTTC
TRBJ2-7 TRBV5-6 NA NA CASSSSGPQQYF TGTGCCAGCAGCTCCAGCGGTCCTCAGCAGTACTTC
TRBJ2-2 TRBV9 NA once CASSVAFGGRGDTGELFF TGTGCCAGCAGCGTAGCATTCGGAGGGAGAGGGGACACCGGGGAGCTGTTTTTT
TRBJ1-2 TRBV11-2 NA NA CASSLGAVYYF TGTGCCAGCAGCTTAGGGGCCGTCTATTACTTC
TRBJ2-7 TRBV7-2 TRBD2 NA CASSLVPGGGGEQYF TGTGCCAGCAGCTTAGTACCCGGGGGGGGAGGCGAGCAGTACTTC
TRBJ2-5 TRBV18 NA NA CASSPADETQYF TGTGCCAGCTCACCGGCGGACGAGACCCAGTACTTC
TRBJ2-3 TRBV7-9 NA NA CASSQSRALNTDTQYF TGTGCCAGCAGCCAATCAAGGGCCTTAAACACAGATACGCAGTATTTT
TRBJ2-6 TRBV7-2 NA NA CASSLALSVLTF TGTGCCAGCAGCTTAGCGCTTTCCGTCCTGACTTTC
TRBJ1-2 TRBV29-1 TRBD1 NA CSVEGQGVGYGYTF TGCAGCGTTGAGGGACAGGGGGTGGGATATGGCTACACCTTC
TRBJ1-2 TRBV6-1 TRBD1 NA CASRSTGGSGYGYTF TGTGCCAGCAGGAGCACAGGGGGTTCCGGCTATGGCTACACCTTC
TRBJ1-6 TRBV4-3 NA NA CASSLTAGSPLHF TGCGCCAGCAGCCTTACCGCAGGTTCACCCCTCCACTTT
TRBJ1-4 TRBV7-2 NA once CASSPRLEGEKLFF TGTGCCAGCAGCCCTCGACTGGAGGGTGAAAAACTGTTTTTT
TRBJ2-5 TRBV19 TRBD2 NA CASSIASGAETQYF TGTGCCAGTAGTATCGCTAGCGGGGCAGAGACCCAGTACTTC
TRBJ2-3 TRBV27 TRBD2 once CASSLTSWRTDTQYF TGTGCCAGCAGTTTGACTAGCTGGCGTACAGATACGCAGTATTTT
TRBJ2-1 TRBV7-8 TRBD2 NA CASSFTGTSGYNEQFF TGTGCCAGCAGCTTTACCGGGACTAGCGGCTACAATGAGCAGTTCTTC
TRBJ1-5 TRBV2 TRBD1 NA CASSDRGAGGRQPQHF TGTGCCAGCAGTGATCGAGGGGCAGGGGGAAGGCAGCCCCAGCATTTT
TRBJ2-2 TRBV7-9 NA once CASSPRTVNTGELFF TGTGCCAGCAGCCCCAGGACAGTTAACACCGGGGAGCTGTTTTTT
TRBJ2-7 TRBV6-1 NA once CASSVGLDYEQYF TGTGCCAGCAGTGTCGGACTGGACTACGAGCAGTACTTC
TRBJ2-1 TRBV4-3 TRBD2 NA CASSQDFGEIAGVVYNEQFF TGCGCCAGCAGCCAAGATTTTGGAGAAATAGCGGGAGTAGTCTACAATGAGCAGTTCTTC
TRBJ1-4 TRBV4-3 NA NA CASSHGRPLNEKLFF TGCGCCAGCAGCCACGGACGCCCGCTTAATGAAAAACTGTTTTTT
TRBJ2-6 TRBV30 NA NA CAWRALSGANVLTF TGTGCCTGGAGGGCCCTCTCTGGGGCCAACGTCCTGACTTTC
TRBJ1-2 TRBV10-3 TRBD1 NA CAISAVRDSTSYTF TGTGCCATCAGTGCGGTCCGGGACAGCACTAGTTACACCTTC